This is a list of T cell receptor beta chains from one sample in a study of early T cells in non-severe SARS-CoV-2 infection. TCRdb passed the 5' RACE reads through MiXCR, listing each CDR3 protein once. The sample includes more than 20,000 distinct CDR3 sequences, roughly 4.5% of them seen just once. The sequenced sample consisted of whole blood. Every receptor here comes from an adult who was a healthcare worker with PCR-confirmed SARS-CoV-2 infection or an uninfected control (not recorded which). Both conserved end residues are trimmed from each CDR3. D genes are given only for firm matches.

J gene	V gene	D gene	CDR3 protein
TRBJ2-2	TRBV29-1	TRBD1	SVVLTGSNTGELF
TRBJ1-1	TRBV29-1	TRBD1	SVEDLSFGDREFGAF
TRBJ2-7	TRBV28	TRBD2	ASSLTVAGRDEQY
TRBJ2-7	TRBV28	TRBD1	ASSLSGTGVYEQY
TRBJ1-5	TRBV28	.	ASKVYLQGSNQPQH
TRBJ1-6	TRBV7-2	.	ASSPSVNSPLH
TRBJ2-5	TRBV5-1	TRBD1	ASSKAGGDGETQY
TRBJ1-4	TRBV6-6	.	ASSPRQKPTNEKLF
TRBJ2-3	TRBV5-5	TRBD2	ASSFRPSGDTQY
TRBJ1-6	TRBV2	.	ASSEAGQCH
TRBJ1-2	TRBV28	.	ASSPVDSTNYGYT
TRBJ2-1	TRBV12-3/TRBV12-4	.	ASSYYNEQF
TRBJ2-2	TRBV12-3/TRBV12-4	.	ASSFAQGPKATGELF
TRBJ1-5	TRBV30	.	AWNTGPIQPQH
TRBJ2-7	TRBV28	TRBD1	ASSLSGTGIEQY
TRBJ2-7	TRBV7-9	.	ASSPPDYYEQY
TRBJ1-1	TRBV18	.	ASSPSQFWTEAF
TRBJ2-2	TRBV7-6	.	ASSSNTGELF
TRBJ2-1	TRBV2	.	ASSETPSNEQF
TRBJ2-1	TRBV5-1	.	ASSLEGETYNEQF
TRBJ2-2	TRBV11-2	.	ASSLPGGAYTGELF
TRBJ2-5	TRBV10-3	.	AISESSGPTEETQY
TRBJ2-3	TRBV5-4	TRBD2	ASRPPGLAGANTDTQY
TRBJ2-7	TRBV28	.	ASRRDPATYEQY
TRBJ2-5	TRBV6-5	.	ASSYSRRGPLQETQY
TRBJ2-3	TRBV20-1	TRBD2	SARRPSGGRTDTQY
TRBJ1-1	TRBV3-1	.	ASSQAGTLDTEAF
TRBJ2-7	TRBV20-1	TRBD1	SARVGTVYEQY
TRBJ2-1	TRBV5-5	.	ASSLALAGYNEQF
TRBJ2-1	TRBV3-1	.	ASSQSPSGTFYNEQF
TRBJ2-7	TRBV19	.	ASSIAGNYEQY
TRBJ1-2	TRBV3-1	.	ASSQGGTWGSGYT
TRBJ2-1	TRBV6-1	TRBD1	ASSAADRGLLNEQF
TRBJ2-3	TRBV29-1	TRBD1	SVQTGSTDTQY
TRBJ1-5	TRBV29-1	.	SVESNQPQH
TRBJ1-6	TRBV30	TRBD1	AWTDRGDSPLH
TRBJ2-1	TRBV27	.	ASSFGLSSYNEQF